This TCR beta chain derives from a study of early T cells in non-severe SARS-CoV-2 infection. Study information: Sequencing used unsorted whole-blood bulk RNA, so chains lack pairing.

Findings and caveats of the study: VDJdb-based matching was biased toward anti-spike CD8 responses and missed private and CD4 specificities.

A word on this clonotype: Antigen specificity is unknown.

The TCR library protocol attached unique molecular identifiers to the individual cDNA molecules. TCRdb passed the 5' RACE reads through MiXCR, listing each CDR3 protein once. The repertoire holds approximately 84,000 distinct CDR3 sequences, about 12% seen once, with about 6% in the top ten. The CDR3 is made up of 10 amino acids. The V end was cut by 1 base, the J end by 9 bases, with 3 bases between. Looked up from germline, CDR1 is SNHLY and CDR2 is FYNNEI. The receptor's source is an adult who was a healthcare worker with PCR-confirmed SARS-CoV-2 infection or an uninfected control (not recorded which). The sequencing sample was made of whole blood. The V gene is TRBV2, the J gene TRBJ1-1; D gene ambiguous. Written as DNA, the CDR3 is TGTGCCAGCAGTGAAGAACAAGCTTTCTTT. Its protein product is CASSEEQAFF. The full variable domain, in which reference TRBV2 and TRBJ1-1 provide the parts outside the CDR3, is EPEVTQTPSHQVTQMGQEVILRCVPISNHLYFYWYRQILGQKVEFLVSFYNNEISEKSEIFDDQFSVERPDGSNFTLKIRSTKLEDSAMYFCASSEEQAFFGQGTRLTVV.